This T cell receptor (beta chain) was captured by sequencing in a study of control samples from healthy donors and cancer patients. V was shortened by 2 bases and J by 1 base, with 5 bases between the two germline ends. The germline gives CDR1 MNHEY, CDR2 SMNVEV (reference sequence). The CDR3 runs 13 residues. Libraries were prepared by immunoSEQ multiplex PCR; TCRdb keeps only in-frame clonotypes and omits some of them. Among 150,000 to 200,000 clones listed, approximately 92% were seen once. This TCR was sampled from a woman aged 40 to 50 in good health. This rearrangement joins TRBV27 to TRBJ1-1; D not resolved. The source material was blood. The CDR3 loop reads CASSLSRNTEAFF. The CDR3 bases are TGTGCCAGCAGTTTAAGCAGGAACACTGAAGCTTTCTTT.